This T cell receptor (beta chain) is drawn from a study of PD-1 blockade in classical Hodgkin lymphoma. Of note for this clone: What it recognizes is unknown.

The repertoire was sequenced with immunoSEQ multiplex PCR; TCRdb's copy has only in-frame clones and lacks some. The sample carries 20,000 to 25,000 clones, roughly 90% recorded once. Study results and caveats: The study reported lower baseline TCR diversity in newly diagnosed patients than in healthy donors.

The time point denotes: newly diagnosed, previously untreated cHL patient sample. The authors purified CD4+ T cells from thawed PBMCs by magnetic negative selection. Germline V gene sequence: CDR1 SGHRS, CDR2 YFSETQ. V lost 3 bases and J 6 bases, leaving 21 bases between the germline ends. CDR3 length equals 17 residues. The source is a human donor with classical Hodgkin lymphoma. Material: CD4+ T cells from blood. The chain links TRBV5-1 to TRBJ2-2; D possibly matches TRBD1 or TRBD2 (5 bases each). CDR3 coding DNA: TGCGCCAGCAGCTCTCCACCGGGGCGAGGGGCCTCCGGGGAGCTGTTTTTT. Its protein product is CASSSPPGRGASGELFF. Complete variable domain (other parts from reference TRBV5-1 and TRBJ2-2): KAGVTQTPRYLIKTRGQQVTLSCSPISGHRSVSWYQQTPGQGLQFLFEYFSETQRNKGNFPGRFSGRQFSNSRSEMNVSTLELGDSALYLCASSSPPGRGASGELFFGEGSRLTVL.